The 27 T cell receptor beta chains reported below all come from one sample, sequenced in a study of a mutant IDH1 vaccine in newly diagnosed glioma (dated by TCRdb to 2020 to 2023). Sample time point, as interpreted from the label and publication: week 23, last vaccination. Each vaccine dose was 300 ug of a 20-mer mutant IDH1 peptide in Montanide, given subcutaneously with topical imiquimod. Library prep was done by the immunoSEQ multiplex PCR assay. The table was pulled from immuneACCESS by TCRdb, which kept in-frame rearrangements only. Such tables lose some clones; where checked, under half of the loss comes from unresolved V genes, and the rest has no known cause. This sample has 50,000 to 70,000 clones in its table, and roughly 81% of those were observed once. Clones ranked in the top ten supply about 8.8% of the sample. Their antigens are not known. Specimen: PBMCs, collected from a glioma patient whose treatment included an IDH1 peptide vaccine. The receptors were sampled from a woman aged 40 to 50 with glioma. Some clones in this sample may be carry-over from other donors' samples.

This clone has just one count. The rearrangement links TRBV19 to TRBJ2-5, with TRBD1 matching over 8 bases. With V trimmed by 5 bases and J by 7 bases, 3 bases remained unmatched. The CDR3 has 12 amino acids. From germline, CDR1 is LNHDA and CDR2 SQIVND (reference sequence). This CDR3 is CASSYTGGTQYF. In DNA, the CDR3 is TGTGCCAGTAGTTACACAGGGGGGACCCAGTACTTC.

This rearrangement joins TRBV5-1 to TRBJ2-7; D gene ambiguous. The CDR3 totals 13 residues. V lost 2 bases and J 2 bases, leaving 8 bases between the germline ends. The germline gives CDR1 SGHRS, CDR2 YFSETQ. CDR3 region: CASSLGRAYEQYF. In DNA, the CDR3 is TGCGCCAGCAGCTTAGGGCGAGCCTACGAGCAGTACTTC.

The chain couples TRBV7-2 to TRBJ2-5; the D is unclear. CDR1 and CDR2 from the germline V gene are SGHTA and FQGNSA. This CDR3 comprises 12 residues. V lost 6 bases and J lost 2, with 7 bases in between. The CDR3 is CASSPQQETQYF. CDR3 bases: TGTGCCAGCAGTCCTCAGCAAGAGACCCAGTACTTC.

This clone rates as medium-sized (0.01 to 0.1%). The chain recombines TRBV11-2 with TRBJ1-1; 8 bases map to TRBD1. The V and J ends lost 5 bases and 1 base, in that order; junction bases with no gene match: 9. Germline CDR1 reads SGHAT; CDR2 reads FQNNGV. The CDR3 runs to 16 residues. The CDR3 nucleotides read TGTGCCAGCAGCCCTTGGACAGGGTTAAAGAACACTGAAGCTTTCTTT. It specifies CASSPWTGLKNTEAFF.

V and J are TRBV9 and TRBJ1-6; TRBD1 aligns across 8 bases. Trimming removed 3 bases from V and 5 bases from J; junction bases left unmatched: 4. This CDR3 has 15 amino acids. Per germline, CDR1 SGDLS and CDR2 YYNGEE. In DNA form, the CDR3 reads TGTGCCAGCAGCGCGACAGGGGTCAATAATTCACCCCTCCACTTT. Its translation is CASSATGVNNSPLHF.

The chain employs TRBV18 and TRBJ1-3; 9 bases line up with TRBD1. CDR1 and CDR2 from the germline V gene are KGHSH and LQKENI. The CDR3 sequence is 15 residues long. V lost 4 bases, J lost 8 bases, and 9 bases stayed unmatched. CDR3 amino acids: CASSLRPGTGHTIYF. The CDR3 DNA sequence: TGTGCCAGCTCACTCCGTCCCGGGACAGGGCACACCATATATTTT. The whole variable domain, filled in from reference TRBV18 and TRBJ1-3, reads NAGVMQNPRHLVRRRGQEARLRCSPMKGHSHVYWYRQLPEEGLKFMVYLQKENIIDESGMPKERFSAEFPKEGPSILRIQQVVRGDSAAYFCASSLRPGTGHTIYFGEGSWLTVV.

Note on this clone: Different DNA sequences within this sample yield the same CDR3. The chain joins TRBV5-1 to TRBJ1-3, with D unresolved. Germline V gene data show CDR1 as SGHRS and CDR2 as YFSETQ. This CDR3 is 14 amino acids long. V was cut by 4 bases and J by 0 bases, with 8 bases left in between. In DNA form, the CDR3 reads TGCGCCAGCAGCCTGGAGCCCTCTGGAAACACCATATATTTT. Translated, it gives CASSLEPSGNTIYF.

This chain uses TRBV21-1 with TRBJ2-3; TRBD2, the table's D call, was not compared with the DNA. TRBV21-1 is noted as a pseudogene. The CDR3 is 19 amino acids. The CDR3 loop is CASSKNPPTPSDRTDTQYF. DNA for the CDR3: TGTGCCAGCAGCAAAAACCCCCCAACTCCTTCCGATCGCACAGATACGCAGTATTTT.

CDR3 loop: CASRQRGTYNEQFF. CDR3 in DNA: TGTGCCAGCAGGCAGCGGGGGACCTACAATGAGCAGTTCTTC. The chain joins TRBV6-1 to TRBJ2-1, with 8 bases lining up with TRBD2. Germline-derived CDR1 and CDR2 are MNHNS and SASEGT. After removal of 6 bases from V and 2 bases from J, the junction contained 3 bases not matched to a gene. This CDR3 has 14 amino acids.

V gene TRBV5-1 combines with J gene TRBJ2-3, with 7 bases aligning to TRBD2. The CDR3 contains 16 residues. Trimming took 3 bases from V and 6 from J; bases not matched to a gene: 13. CDR1 SGHRS and CDR2 YFSETQ come from the germline V gene. The CDR3 sequence: CASSWRAGEPFDTQYF. The CDR3 nucleotides read TGCGCCAGCAGCTGGAGGGCGGGGGAGCCTTTTGATACGCAGTATTTT.

The gene calls are TRBV5-1 and TRBJ2-3; TRBD2 aligns across 9 bases. The CDR3 runs 15 residues. J gave up 3 bases and V 4 bases, and 6 bases lay outside the gene matches. The germline V gene encodes CDR1 SGHRS and CDR2 YFSETQ. The CDR3 DNA reads as TGCGCCAGCAGCGGGAGAGCGGGGGGAACAGATACGCAGTATTTT. It yields the protein CASSGRAGGTDTQYF.

Worth noting for this clone: An end of the junction differs from the germline gene, which may be a read error. The rearrangement joins TRBV2 to TRBJ2-1; D gene unclear. In germline, CDR1 is SNHLY, CDR2 FYNNEI. The CDR3 totals 15 residues. The CDR3 sequence: CAGSEDVQDYNEQFF. CDR3 in DNA: TGTGCCGGCAGTGAAGACGTCCAGGACTACAATGAGCAGTTCTTC.

The chain couples TRBV7-9 to TRBJ1-2; no definite D call. From germline, CDR1 is SEHNR and CDR2 FQNEAQ (reference sequence). The CDR3 contains 12 residues. V was trimmed by 1 base and J by 5 bases, leaving 5 bases between them. The CDR3 DNA follows: TGTGCCAGCAGCTTAGGGGATTATGGCTACACCTTC. Its translation: CASSLGDYGYTF.

The V and J genes are TRBV10-3 and TRBJ2-2; TRBD1 aligns across 7 bases. This CDR3 has 14 residues. J was trimmed by 3 bases and V by 5 bases; bases with no gene match: 3. Germline lookup yields CDR1 ENHRY and CDR2 SYGVKD. CDR3 nucleotide sequence: TGTGCCATCAGTTGGGACAGAGACACCGGGGAGCTGTTTTTT. It encodes CAISWDRDTGELFF.

This chain joins TRBV18 and TRBJ1-2; D gene ambiguous. Germline loops: CDR1 KGHSH, CDR2 LQKENI. This CDR3 has 15 residues. V lost 3 bases and J 8 bases, leaving 19 bases between the germline ends. CDR3 sequence (DNA): TGTGCCAGCTCACCCCAGGACTATCCGCTCGCGGGCTACACCTTC. This gives the protein CASSPQDYPLAGYTF.

This clone was seen a few times. The gene calls are TRBV5-4 and TRBJ1-2; no firm D call. V lost 4 bases and J 9 bases, leaving 16 bases between the germline ends. CDR3 length equals 13 residues. The V gene's germline CDR1 is SGHNT and CDR2 YYREEE (reference sequence). CDR3 nucleotide sequence: TGTGCCAGCAGCGAAGACCGGGCGCGGAGCTACACCTTC. It encodes CASSEDRARSYTF.

The chain links TRBV27 to TRBJ1-2, with unresolved D. This CDR3 contains 14 residues. V lost 0 bases, J lost 3 bases, and 8 bases lay in between. Germline CDR1 is MNHEY and CDR2 is SMNVEV (reference sequence). CDR3 sequence (DNA): TGTGCCAGCAGTTTATCTTGGGAGCACTATGGCTACACCTTC. It translates to CASSLSWEHYGYTF.

This clone has just a few counts. The chain employs TRBV6-1 and TRBJ1-1; D call uncertain. The CDR3 is 11 residues long. Germline V gene sequence: CDR1 MNHNS, CDR2 SASEGT. Trimming stripped 3 bases from V and 11 bases from J, with 10 bases between. The CDR3 reads CASSDPGLAFF. CDR3 nucleotide sequence: TGTGCCAGCAGTGACCCTGGTTTGGCTTTCTTT.

This clone has a single count. The J gene is TRBJ1-1, the V gene TRBV7-2; 7 positions match TRBD1. The length of the CDR3 is 14 residues. Losses at the gene ends were 3 bases for V and 5 bases for J; bases not matched to a gene: 6. Germline loops: CDR1 SGHTA, CDR2 FQGNSA. Written as DNA, the CDR3 is TGTGCCAGCAGCTTCGACAGGGTTTTGACTGAAGCTTTCTTT. As protein: CASSFDRVLTEAFF.

The chain uses TRBV5-1 and TRBJ1-1; D is unclear. The CDR3 is 15 amino acids. The ends were cut back, 0 bases at V and 4 bases at J, with 13 bases in the middle. CDR1 SGHRS and CDR2 YFSETQ come from the germline V gene. The CDR3: CASSLVGSRVTEAFF. In nucleotides, the CDR3 is TGCGCCAGCAGCTTGGTAGGTTCAAGGGTCACTGAAGCTTTCTTT.

This clone is a singleton in its sample. The chain links TRBV13 to TRBJ2-7; D is undetermined. Germline assignment: CDR1 PRHDT and CDR2 FYEKMQ (reference sequence). The CDR3 contains 16 residues. V was pared by 3 bases and J by 0 bases, with 15 bases between. The CDR3 here is CASSFGGRLSSYEQYF. The DNA for the CDR3 is TGTGCCAGCAGCTTTGGTGGACGGTTGAGCTCCTACGAGCAGTACTTC.

The chain links TRBV2 to TRBJ1-2; D gene uncertain. Germline V lookup: CDR1 SNHLY, CDR2 FYNNEI. Between the trimmed V and J ends, which lost 2 bases and 2 bases, there was a span of 9 bases. There are 14 residues in the CDR3. The CDR3 coding sequence is TGTGCCAGCAGTGAATGGACCGGCAACTATGGCTACACCTTC. Residues: CASSEWTGNYGYTF.

The chain joins TRBV13 to TRBJ2-3, with TRBD2 as a possible D gene (5 bases). This CDR3 spans 14 amino acids. With 0 bases removed from V and 1 base from J, the gap between germline ends came to 5 bases. The germline CDR1 and CDR2 sequences are PRHDT and FYEKMQ (reference sequence). The CDR3 sequence is CASSLGGGTDTQYF. The CDR3 DNA reads TGTGCCAGCAGCTTAGGGGGAGGCACAGATACGCAGTATTTT.

This chain links TRBV18 with TRBJ1-5; TRBD1 matches 7 bases. This CDR3 is built from 14 residues. Germline CDR1 reads KGHSH; CDR2 reads LQKENI. Trimming at V came to 5 bases and at J to 6 bases, leaving 7 bases not matched to a gene. The DNA for the CDR3 is TGTGCCAGCTCAGTCGACAGGGAGGCTCAGCCCCAGCATTTT. It codes for CASSVDREAQPQHF. Using reference TRBV18 and TRBJ1-5 for the parts outside the CDR3, the full variable domain is NAGVMQNPRHLVRRRGQEARLRCSPMKGHSHVYWYRQLPEEGLKFMVYLQKENIIDESGMPKERFSAEFPKEGPSILRIQQVVRGDSAAYFCASSVDREAQPQHFGDGTRLSIL.

J is TRBJ1-4 and V is TRBV4-2, with D tentatively TRBD1 (5 bases). V lost 1 base and J lost 5, with 14 bases in between. Looked up from germline, CDR1 is LGHNA and CDR2 is YNFKEQ. The length of the CDR3 is 16 residues. The CDR3 bases are TGTGCCAGCAGCCAAGCGAGGGGCAGGTCGAATGAAAAACTGTTTTTT. Translating gives CASSQARGRSNEKLFF.

The V gene is TRBV7-8, the J gene TRBJ2-7; 7 bases fit TRBD2. Germline V gives CDR1 SGHVS, CDR2 FQNEAQ. The CDR3 length is 12 residues. V dropped 5 bases and J dropped 5; count of bases not matched to a gene: 3. CDR3 sequence (DNA): TGTGCCAGCAGCCCGGGGGGTCACGAGCAGTACTTC. Amino acid sequence: CASSPGGHEQYF.

This clone has only one observation. The chain couples TRBV19 to TRBJ1-1; D unclear. CDR3 length: 13 amino acids. Germline CDR1 is LNHDA and CDR2 is SQIVND (reference sequence). With 4 bases removed from V and 3 bases from J, the gap between germline ends came to 9 bases. CDR3: CASSREPYTEAFF. CDR3 DNA: TGTGCCAGTAGTAGGGAGCCTTACACTGAAGCTTTCTTT.